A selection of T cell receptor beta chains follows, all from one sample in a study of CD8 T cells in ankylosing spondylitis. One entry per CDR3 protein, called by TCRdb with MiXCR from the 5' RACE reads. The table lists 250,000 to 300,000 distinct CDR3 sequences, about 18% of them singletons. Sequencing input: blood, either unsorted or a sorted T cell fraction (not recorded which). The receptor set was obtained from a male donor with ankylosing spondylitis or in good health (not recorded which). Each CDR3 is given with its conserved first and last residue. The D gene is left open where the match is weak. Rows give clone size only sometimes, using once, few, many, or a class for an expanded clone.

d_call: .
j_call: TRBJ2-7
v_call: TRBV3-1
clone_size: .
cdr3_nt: TGTGCCACCGAAAAGACTACCGGGTCCCTCCCCCACGAGCAGTACTTC
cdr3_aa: CATEKTTGSLPHEQYF

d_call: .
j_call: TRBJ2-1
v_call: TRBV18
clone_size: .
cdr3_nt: TGTGCCAGCTCACCTGTGGCCTACAATGAGCAGTTCTTC
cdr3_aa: CASSPVAYNEQFF

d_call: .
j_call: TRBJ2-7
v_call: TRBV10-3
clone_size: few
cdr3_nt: TGTGCCATCAGTGAGTCGTTCGGGAACCCCGAGCAGTACTTC
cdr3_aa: CAISESFGNPEQYF

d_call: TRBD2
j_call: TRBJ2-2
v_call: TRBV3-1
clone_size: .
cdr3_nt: TGTGCCAGCAGCCCGGGACTAGAGTACACCGGGGAGCTGTTTTTT
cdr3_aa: CASSPGLEYTGELFF

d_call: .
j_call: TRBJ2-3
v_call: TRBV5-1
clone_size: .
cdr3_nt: TGCGCCAGCAGCCCGGGGCTTAGCTCAGATACGCAGTATTTT
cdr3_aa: CASSPGLSSDTQYF

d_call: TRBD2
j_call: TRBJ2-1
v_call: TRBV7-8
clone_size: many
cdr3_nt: TGTGCCAGCAGCTTGGTAAGCGGGAGTGGTCTGTATGAGCAGTTCTTC
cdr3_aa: CASSLVSGSGLYEQFF

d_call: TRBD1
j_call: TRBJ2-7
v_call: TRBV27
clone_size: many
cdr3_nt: TGTGCCAGCAGTTTACTTGGGACAGGGGGGATCGAGCAGTACTTC
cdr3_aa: CASSLLGTGGIEQYF

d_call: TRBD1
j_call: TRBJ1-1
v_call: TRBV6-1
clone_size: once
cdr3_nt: TGTGCCAGCAGCCCATTTTTTTCCCGGGACAGTAGACCTGAAGCTTTCTTT
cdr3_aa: CASSPFFSRDSRPEAFF

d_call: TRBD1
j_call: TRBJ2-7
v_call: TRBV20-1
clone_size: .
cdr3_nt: TGCAGTGCTAGGGCCCGGGACAGCTCCTACGAGCAGTACTTC
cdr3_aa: CSARARDSSYEQYF

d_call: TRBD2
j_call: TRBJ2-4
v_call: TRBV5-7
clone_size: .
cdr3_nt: TGTGCCAGCAGCGTTGGACACCGGACTAGCGGGATCGACATTCAGTACTTC
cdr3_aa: CASSVGHRTSGIDIQYF

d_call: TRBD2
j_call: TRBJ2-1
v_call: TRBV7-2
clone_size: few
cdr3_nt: TGTGCCAGCAGTCCCCCGACTAGCGGGATCCATGAGCAGTTCTTC
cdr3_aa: CASSPPTSGIHEQFF

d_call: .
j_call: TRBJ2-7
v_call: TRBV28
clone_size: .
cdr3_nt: TGTGCCAGCAGGGCTAGGGACGGATCAAGTTTCGAGCAGTACTTC
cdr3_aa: CASRARDGSSFEQYF

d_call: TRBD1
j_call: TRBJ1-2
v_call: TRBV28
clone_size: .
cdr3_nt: TGTGCCAGCAGTTTATACAGGGGGCCGGATGGCTACACCTTC
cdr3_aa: CASSLYRGPDGYTF

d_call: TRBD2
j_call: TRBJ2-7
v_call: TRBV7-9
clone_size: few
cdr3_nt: TGTGCCAGCAGCTTTGGGCGGGAGCTGTCTACGCAACAGTACTTC
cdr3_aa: CASSFGRELSTQQYF